A selection of T cell receptor beta chains follows, all from one sample in a study of T cell repertoires in cytomegalovirus infection. TCRdb re-called the reads through MiXCR, storing one row per CDR3 protein. The repertoire holds about 360,000 distinct CDR3 sequences, about a sixth seen once, with 8.7% in the top ten. Sequences were obtained from PBMCs. Source of these receptors: a human donor in good health (CMV status not recorded). Some clones in this sample may be carry-over from other donors' samples. The CDR3 runs from the conserved cysteine through the conserved F or W. A D gene is named only where the DNA matches it firmly. Clone size is not always given. Where it is, it says once, few, many or a class for expanded clones.

d_call	clone_size	j_call	v_call	cdr3_nt	cdr3_aa
.	many	TRBJ1-5	TRBV19	TGTGCCAGTAGTCCAACCAGGGGCCAGCCCCAGCATTTT	CASSPTRGQPQHF
TRBD2	.	TRBJ2-1	TRBV3-1	TGTGCCAGCAGCCAGAGGGGACTAATGGATGAGCAGTTCTTC	CASSQRGLMDEQFF
TRBD1	many	TRBJ2-1	TRBV7-8	TGTGCCAGCCGGGACAGGGCAGATGAGCAGTTCTTC	CASRDRADEQFF
TRBD1	few	TRBJ2-1	TRBV19	TGTGCCAGTAGTATAAACAGGGGACGTTACAATGAGCAGTTCTTC	CASSINRGRYNEQFF
.	many	TRBJ1-2	TRBV7-8	TGTGCCAGCAGCTTAGCAGAGTTAACCTATGGCTACACCTTC	CASSLAELTYGYTF
.	many	TRBJ1-2	TRBV7-3	TGTGCCAGCAGAAAACAACCGGGAGGAAACTATGGCTACACCTTC	CASRKQPGGNYGYTF
TRBD1	many	TRBJ2-2	TRBV7-2	TGTGCCAGCAGCTCGAACGGACAGGGGGCAGGCACCGGGGAGCTGTTTTTT	CASSSNGQGAGTGELFF
.	few	TRBJ2-3	TRBV20-1	TGCAGCCTCCCGAAGGGGAGCACAGATACGCAGTATTTT	CSLPKGSTDTQYF
TRBD2	few	TRBJ2-2	TRBV6-6	TGTGCCAGCAGGGCCCGCCGGGGGGTCGGGGAGCTGTTTTTT	CASRARRGVGELFF
.	once	TRBJ1-5	TRBV28	TGTGCCAGCAGTGGGGGGGGTTGGCGTTCCTCAGGGATAATTCAGCCCCAGCATTTT	CASSGGGWRSSGIIQPQHF
TRBD1	few	TRBJ1-1	TRBV29-1	TGCAGCGCAGGACAGGGTATCATGAACACTGAAGCTTTCTTT	CSAGQGIMNTEAFF
.	few	TRBJ1-4	TRBV27	TGTGCCAGCAGTCCCAGGGATGCCAGTAATGAAAAACTGTTTTTT	CASSPRDASNEKLFF
.	many	TRBJ2-7	TRBV7-2	TGTGCCAGCAGCTTAGAGGTAAACGCCGATTACGAGCAGTACTTC	CASSLEVNADYEQYF
.	many	TRBJ1-3	TRBV28	TGTGCCAGCAGCCCGGGGGCTCCGAACTCTGGAAACACCATATATTTT	CASSPGAPNSGNTIYF
.	many	TRBJ2-7	TRBV7-2	TGTGCCAGCAGCTTATGGGGGACCTCCTACGAGCAGTACTTC	CASSLWGTSYEQYF
.	many	TRBJ1-1	TRBV7-2	TGTGCCAGCAGTGGGTCTCTATTGAACACTGAAGCTTTCTTT	CASSGSLLNTEAFF
TRBD2	.	TRBJ2-7	TRBV6-2/TRBV6-3	TGTGCCAGCAGTTACGCGGGAGCCTACGAGCAGTACTTC	CASSYAGAYEQYF
.	many	TRBJ2-3	TRBV4-3	TGCGCCAGCAGCCAGAGTTGGACTCGCACAGATACGCAGTATTTT	CASSQSWTRTDTQYF
.	many	TRBJ1-5	TRBV7-2	TGTGCCAGCAGCTTAGCGGGGACGCCCTATAGCAATCAGCCCCAGCATTTT	CASSLAGTPYSNQPQHF
TRBD1	many	TRBJ1-2	TRBV7-8	TGTGCCAGCAGCCCGCAGGGGGATTCTAACTATGGCTACACCTTC	CASSPQGDSNYGYTF
.	many	TRBJ2-3	TRBV7-2	TGTGCCAGCAGCTTATCGTGGGGATCGGCAGATACGCAGTATTTT	CASSLSWGSADTQYF
.	many	TRBJ1-4	TRBV7-6	TGTGCCAGCAGCTCAACCAGACAGGCGAAGATTGCAACTAATGAAAAACTGTTTTTT	CASSSTRQAKIATNEKLFF
.	.	TRBJ2-7	TRBV20-1	TGCAGTGCTAGTAGTGGATGGACCTACGAGCAGTACTTC	CSASSGWTYEQYF
TRBD1	many	TRBJ2-3	TRBV7-6	TGTGCCAGCAGCTTCTACGGACAGGGCCAAGATACGCAGTATTTT	CASSFYGQGQDTQYF
.	many	TRBJ1-1	TRBV7-6	TGTGCCAGCAGTCCCCAAGTCGCGGGGACTGAAGCTTTCTTT	CASSPQVAGTEAFF
TRBD2	.	TRBJ2-5	TRBV7-2	TGTGCCAGCAGCTGGGCGACTAGCGGGGGACCCTTGAAAGAGACCCAGTACTTC	CASSWATSGGPLKETQYF
.	.	TRBJ1-1	TRBV5-4	TGTACCAGCAGCCTACAGGGAAACATGAACACTGAAGCTTTCTTT	CTSSLQGNMNTEAFF
.	.	TRBJ1-5	TRBV19	TGTGCCAGTAGTATTTTGTCGAGGGTTGGCAGCAATCAGCCCCAGCATTTT	CASSILSRVGSNQPQHF
TRBD1	.	TRBJ1-2	TRBV28	TGTGCCAGCAGTCCCCACGGACAGGTCTATGGCTACACCTTC	CASSPHGQVYGYTF
.	.	TRBJ2-6	TRBV4-1	TGCGCCAGCAGCCCTCTAGGACAAACAAGCTCTGGGGCCAACGTCCTGACTTTC	CASSPLGQTSSGANVLTF
TRBD2	few	TRBJ2-1	TRBV19	TGTGCCAGTAGGGATAGCGGGAGGGCCGATGAGCAGTTCTTC	CASRDSGRADEQFF
.	.	TRBJ2-7	TRBV3-1	TGTGCCAGCAGCCAAGATGTTAGGGGAACCGAGCAGTACTTC	CASSQDVRGTEQYF
TRBD2	few	TRBJ2-3	TRBV7-2	TGTGCCAGCAGCTCTCTGGGGACTAGATCAGATACGCAGTATTTT	CASSSLGTRSDTQYF
.	many	TRBJ2-1	TRBV11-2	TGTGCCAGCACCCTTAGCGGTACCTACTCCTACAATGAGCAGTTCTTC	CASTLSGTYSYNEQFF
.	few	TRBJ2-7	TRBV27	TGTGCCAGCAGTTTACGAGGAGGACGGGGCCGGGGGCAGTACTTC	CASSLRGGRGRGQYF
.	many	TRBJ2-7	TRBV7-9	TGTGCCAGCAGCCCCAATGCGCACATCCTCTACGAGCAGTACTTC	CASSPNAHILYEQYF
TRBD2	few	TRBJ2-1	TRBV7-2	TGTGCCAGCAGGCCCCCGGGGGGGTCCTACAATGAGCAGTTCTTC	CASRPPGGSYNEQFF
TRBD1	few	TRBJ1-4	TRBV14	TGTGCCAGCAGCATACGGGACAGGAGCCTTGAAAAACTGTTTTTT	CASSIRDRSLEKLFF
.	few	TRBJ1-1	TRBV2	TGTGCCAGCAGTGAATTCGCGGAAGCTTTCTTT	CASSEFAEAFF
TRBD2	.	TRBJ2-1	TRBV20-1	TGCAGTGCTAGTAGAGCTAGCGGGAGGAACAATGAGCAGTTCTTC	CSASRASGRNNEQFF
TRBD2	many	TRBJ2-5	TRBV7-2	TGTGCCAGCAGGAGGAGACTAGCGGGGGTCCAAGAGACCCAGTACTTC	CASRRRLAGVQETQYF
TRBD1	many	TRBJ1-6	TRBV11-2	TGTGCCAGCAGTCAACCGGGACAGGGGAAGAATTCACCCCTCCACTTT	CASSQPGQGKNSPLHF
.	few	TRBJ1-1	TRBV12-3/TRBV12-4	TGTGCCAGCAGTTTCAACGCTGAAGCTTTCTTT	CASSFNAEAFF
TRBD1	.	TRBJ2-7	TRBV5-1	TGCGCCAGCAGCGTGGGACAGGGTGACGAGCAGTACTTC	CASSVGQGDEQYF
.	many	TRBJ1-4	TRBV7-2	TGTGCCAGCAGCCCGGTAGGACCGGGGAATGAAAAACTGTTTTTT	CASSPVGPGNEKLFF
.	many	TRBJ2-5	TRBV12-3/TRBV12-4	TGTGCCAGCATCGCAGGGACATACGAGACCCAGTACTTC	CASIAGTYETQYF
.	few	TRBJ2-1	TRBV20-1	TGCAGTGCTGCTCGCGATGAGCAGTTCTTC	CSAARDEQFF
.	.	TRBJ1-6	TRBV28	TGTGCCAGCAGTTCTCGGGGCCTGAATTCACCCCTCCACTTT	CASSSRGLNSPLHF
.	many	TRBJ1-6	TRBV7-2	TGTGCCAGCAGCTTCAGCTCCTATAATTCACCCCTCCACTTT	CASSFSSYNSPLHF
TRBD2	few	TRBJ2-7	TRBV5-4	TGTGCCAGCAGCTTGGCCCTAGTTAGCGGGAGGGCCGCAGAGTCCTACGAGCAGTACTTC	CASSLALVSGRAAESYEQYF
.	many	TRBJ1-5	TRBV28	TGTGCCACTAAGGAGGGCAATCAGCCCCAGCATTTT	CATKEGNQPQHF
TRBD2	few	TRBJ2-3	TRBV2	TGTGCTAGCGGGGGACTAGCGGAGATAGATACGCAGTATTTT	CASGGLAEIDTQYF
.	many	TRBJ2-3	TRBV12-3/TRBV12-4	TGTGCCAGCAGTTTGGGGAGGCTGCGCACAGATACGCAGTATTTT	CASSLGRLRTDTQYF
.	few	TRBJ2-7	TRBV12-3/TRBV12-4	TGTGCCAGCAGCTCGGACCCGGGCTCGGCCGAGCAGTACTTC	CASSSDPGSAEQYF
.	few	TRBJ2-1	TRBV15	TGTGCCACCAGCACCCACGACAGGTCCCTTGGGGGTGAGCAGTTCTTC	CATSTHDRSLGGEQFF